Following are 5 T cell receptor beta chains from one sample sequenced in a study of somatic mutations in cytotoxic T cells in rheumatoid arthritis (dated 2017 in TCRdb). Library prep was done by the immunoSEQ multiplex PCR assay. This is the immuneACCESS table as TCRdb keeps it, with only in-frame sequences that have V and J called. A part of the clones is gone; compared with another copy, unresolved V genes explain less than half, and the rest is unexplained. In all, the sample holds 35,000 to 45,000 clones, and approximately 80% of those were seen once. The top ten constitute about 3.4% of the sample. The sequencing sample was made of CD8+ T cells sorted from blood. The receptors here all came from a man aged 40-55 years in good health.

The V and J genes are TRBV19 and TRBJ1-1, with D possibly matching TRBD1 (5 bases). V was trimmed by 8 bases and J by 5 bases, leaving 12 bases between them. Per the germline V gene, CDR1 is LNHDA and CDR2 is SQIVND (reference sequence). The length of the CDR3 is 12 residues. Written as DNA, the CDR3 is TGTGCCAGTTCGCGTGGGGGGACTGAAGCTTTCTTT. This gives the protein CASSRGGTEAFF.

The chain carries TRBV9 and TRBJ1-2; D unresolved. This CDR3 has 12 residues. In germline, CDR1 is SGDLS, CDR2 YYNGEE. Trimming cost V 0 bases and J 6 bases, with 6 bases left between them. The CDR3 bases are TGTGCCAGCAGCGTAGAGGAGGATGGCTACACCTTC. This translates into CASSVEEDGYTF. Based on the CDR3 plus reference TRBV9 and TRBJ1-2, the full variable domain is DSGVTQTPKHLITATGQRVTLRCSPRSGDLSVYWYQQSLDQGLQFLIQYYNGEERAKGNILERFSAQQFPDLHSELNLSSLELGDSALYFCASSVEEDGYTFGSGTRLTVV.

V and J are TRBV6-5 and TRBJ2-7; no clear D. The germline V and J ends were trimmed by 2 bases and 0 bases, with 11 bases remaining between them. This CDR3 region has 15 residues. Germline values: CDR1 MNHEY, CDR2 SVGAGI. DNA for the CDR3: TGTGCCAGCAGTTACACCCCGGACCCCTCCTACGAGCAGTACTTC. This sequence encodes CASSYTPDPSYEQYF.

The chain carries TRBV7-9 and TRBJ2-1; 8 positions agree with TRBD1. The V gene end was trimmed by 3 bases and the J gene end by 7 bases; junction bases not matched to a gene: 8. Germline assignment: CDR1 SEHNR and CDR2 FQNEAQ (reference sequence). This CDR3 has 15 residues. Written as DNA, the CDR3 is TGTGCCAGCAGCTTCGGGACAGGCGCTTCGAATGAGCAGTTCTTC. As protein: CASSFGTGASNEQFF.

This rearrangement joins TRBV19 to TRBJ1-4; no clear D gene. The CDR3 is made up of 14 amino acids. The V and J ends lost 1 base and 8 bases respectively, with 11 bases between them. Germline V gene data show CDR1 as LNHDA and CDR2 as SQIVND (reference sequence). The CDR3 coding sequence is TGTGCCAGTAGTATAGCGGTAGGTCGGGAAAAACTGTTTTTT. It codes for CASSIAVGREKLFF.